Below, 26 T cell receptor beta chains from the same sample are listed, as sequenced in a study of blood T cell repertoires in COVID-19. The method was immunoSEQ multiplex PCR; TCRdb's version includes in-frame clones alone and lacks a portion of them. The sample gives around 300,000 clones, about 87% of which show up once; around 4.6% is in the top ten. Sequencing was carried out using PBMCs or T cells enriched from blood (not recorded which). These TCRs come from a man aged 25-45 years who had recovered from COVID-19.

This chain joins TRBV12-3 or TRBV12-4 and TRBJ1-3, with D unclear. Trimming took off 7 bases at V and 7 bases at J, with 8 bases between the two ends. The CDR3 runs to 11 residues. The CDR3, as DNA: TGTGCCAGCACCCCCGGGAACACCATATATTTT. Its protein is CASTPGNTIYF.

This clone was observed a handful of times. J is TRBJ2-2 and V is TRBV7-6; TRBD2 matches at 14 bases. J was trimmed by 3 bases and V by 2 bases; bases with no gene match: 8. The CDR3 runs to 19 residues. Germline CDR1 is SGHVS and CDR2 is FNYEAQ. CDR3 nucleotides: TGTGCCAGCAGCTTAAGAGCCGGGACTAGCGGGGGTCACACCGGGGAGCTGTTTTTT. Its translation is CASSLRAGTSGGHTGELFF.

The gene calls are TRBV28 and TRBJ2-7, with D maybe TRBD2 (6 bases). Looked up from germline, CDR1 is MDHEN and CDR2 is SYDVKM. V was trimmed by 3 bases and J by 2 bases, leaving 14 bases between them. This CDR3 has 15 residues. CDR3: CASSFAAGRAYEQYF. The CDR3 bases are TGTGCCAGCAGTTTCGCCGCGGGAAGAGCCTACGAGCAGTACTTC.

The chain uses TRBV6-5 and TRBJ1-6, with D tentatively TRBD1 (5 bases). CDR1 is MNHEY, CDR2 SVGAGI, per germline. V was clipped by 7 bases and J by 6 bases, with 16 bases between them. This CDR3 spans 15 amino acids. CDR3 DNA sequence: TGTGCCAGCACCGGGTGGGCAGGGCTTAATTCACCCCTCCACTTT. Translated, it gives CASTGWAGLNSPLHF.

This chain links TRBV4-1 with TRBJ1-2; TRBD1 might be the D (5 bases). Germline lookup yields CDR1 MGHRA and CDR2 YSYEKL. The CDR3 covers 13 residues. V lost 4 bases to trimming and J lost 4 bases, with 10 bases between them. The CDR3 DNA follows: TGCGCCAGCAGCCGTCAGGGAAGCTATGGCTACACCTTC. It codes for CASSRQGSYGYTF.

The gene calls are TRBV5-8 and TRBJ2-7; 7 positions agree with TRBD1. Germline CDR1 is SGHTS and CDR2 is YDEGEE. V was pared by 5 bases and J by 2 bases, with 7 bases of the junction left unmatched. The CDR3 totals 14 residues. CDR3 amino acids: CASSYRDSPYEQYF. The CDR3 nucleotides read TGTGCCAGCAGTTACCGGGACAGCCCCTACGAGCAGTACTTC.

This clone was observed once. The V call is TRBV19, the J call TRBJ2-7; TRBD2 is a possible D gene (6 bases). Germline V gives CDR1 LNHDA, CDR2 SQIVND (reference sequence). V was pared by 3 bases and J by 0 bases, with 9 bases between. The CDR3 runs 14 residues. The CDR3 sequence is CASSMWRDSYEQYF. DNA of the CDR3: TGTGCCAGTAGTATGTGGCGGGACTCCTACGAGCAGTACTTC.

V is TRBV6-5 and J is TRBJ2-7; no reliable D call. CDR3 length equals 14 residues. The V end lost 2 bases, the J end lost 1 base, and 9 bases lay between the germline ends. The germline gives CDR1 MNHEY, CDR2 SVGAGI. CDR3: CASSYDSESYEQYF. The DNA for the CDR3 is TGTGCCAGCAGTTACGATAGTGAATCCTACGAGCAGTACTTC.

The J gene is TRBJ2-3, the V gene TRBV5-4; TRBD1 might be the D (8 bases). V lost 2 bases and J lost 1, with 11 bases in between. Germline lookup yields CDR1 SGHNT and CDR2 YYREEE (reference sequence). The CDR3 length is 15 residues. In nucleotides, the CDR3 is TGTGCCAGCAGCTTAGCGGGACAGGGCACAGATACGCAGTATTTT. Translated: CASSLAGQGTDTQYF.

This chain links TRBV18 with TRBJ2-5, with TRBD1 matching 8 bases. The length of the CDR3 is 16 residues. Trimming at V came to 4 bases and at J to 5 bases, leaving 12 bases not matched to a gene. Per germline, CDR1 KGHSH and CDR2 LQKENI. The CDR3, as DNA: TGTGCCAGCTCACTTGGCCGGACAGGGTTTGGGGAGACCCAGTACTTC. It codes for CASSLGRTGFGETQYF.

V is TRBV4-1 and J is TRBJ2-2; 9 bases align to TRBD2. V trimming: 6 bases; J trimming: 1 base; junction bases outside the gene matches: 9. From germline, CDR1 is MGHRA and CDR2 YSYEKL. The CDR3 covers 17 residues. CDR3 DNA sequence: TGCGCCAGCAGTCCAAGGCGGGGGGGCAAGAACACCGGGGAGCTGTTTTTT. This encodes CASSPRRGGKNTGELFF.

The chain links TRBV5-1 to TRBJ1-1; 7 nucleotides agree with TRBD1. The CDR3 runs to 15 residues. Germline CDR1 and CDR2: SGHRS and YFSETQ. The junction had 10 bases not matched to a gene; V was cut back by 3 bases and J by 5 bases. The CDR3 DNA reads TGCGCCAGCAGCTCTTACAGGGGTACCGGAACTGAAGCTTTCTTT. Its translation is CASSSYRGTGTEAFF.

The V and J genes are TRBV6-1 and TRBJ1-2, with no clear D. This CDR3 has 13 residues. Trimming cost V 3 bases and J 2 bases, with 7 bases left between them. Germline V lookup: CDR1 MNHNS, CDR2 SASEGT. CDR3 region: CASSDRNNYGYTF. The CDR3 bases are TGTGCCAGCAGTGACAGAAACAACTATGGCTACACCTTC.

V is TRBV9 and J is TRBJ1-2; D unresolved. This CDR3 is built from 16 residues. Trimming shortened V by 3 bases and J by 0 bases, and 15 bases separated the two germline ends. Germline V gene sequence: CDR1 SGDLS, CDR2 YYNGEE. The CDR3 reads CASSGYSEEANYGYTF. DNA for the CDR3: TGTGCCAGCAGCGGGTATAGCGAAGAAGCTAACTATGGCTACACCTTC.

V and J are TRBV30 and TRBJ2-5; 9 positions match TRBD1. Germline CDR1 is GTSNPN and CDR2 is SVGIG (reference sequence). CDR3 size: 15 residues. The V and J ends lost 4 bases and 5 bases, in that order; junction bases with no gene match: 11. The CDR3: CAWTLGGQGFETQYF. As DNA, the CDR3 is TGTGCCTGGACCCTTGGGGGACAGGGTTTTGAGACCCAGTACTTC.

CDR3 sequence reads: CASSLRGGAIGETQYF. The CDR3 bases are TGCGCCAGCAGCTTACGCGGGGGGGCGATTGGAGAGACCCAGTACTTC. The rearrangement joins TRBV5-1 to TRBJ2-5, with 9 bases identical to TRBD2. V shed 2 bases and J 4 bases; nucleotides not matched to a gene: 9. The CDR3 loop spans 16 amino acids. Germline V gene lookup returns CDR1 SGHRS and CDR2 YFSETQ.

This chain uses TRBV11-2 with TRBJ2-7, with TRBD1 matching over 12 bases. Germline V gives CDR1 SGHAT, CDR2 FQNNGV. The CDR3 has 15 amino acids. The ends lost 5 bases at V and 6 bases at J; junction bases unmatched: 8. The CDR3 nucleotides read TGTGCCAGCAGCCCTAGCGGGGACAGGGGGCCCGAGCAGTACTTC. Its protein product is CASSPSGDRGPEQYF. Based on the CDR3 plus reference TRBV11-2 and TRBJ2-7, the full variable domain is EAGVAQSPRYKIIEKRQSVAFWCNPISGHATLYWYQQILGQGPKLLIQFQNNGVVDDSQLPKDRFSAERLKGVDSTLKIQPAKLEDSAVYLCASSPSGDRGPEQYFGPGTRLTVT.

CDR3 coding DNA: TGCAGTGCTAGTCAAACCGGGACAGGTTCGTCTTTCTTT. Translating gives CSASQTGTGSSFF. The chain is built from TRBV20-1 and TRBJ1-1; 8 nucleotides match TRBD1. J was trimmed by 12 bases and V by 3 bases; bases with no gene match: 12. CDR1 and CDR2 from the germline V gene are DFQATT and SNEGSKA (reference sequence). The CDR3 totals 13 residues.

This clone showed up just once. V and J are TRBV12-2 and TRBJ2-7; no DNA check was done on the table's D call, TRBD2. TRBV12-2 is recorded as a pseudogene. The CDR3 is 15 residues long. The CDR3 DNA reads as TGTGCAAGTCGCTTCCTTAGCCGGGACTCATATGAGCAGTACTTC. Translating it yields CASRFLSRDSYEQYF.

With regard to this clone: In the same sample, other DNA sequences code for this CDR3. V gene TRBV15 combines with J gene TRBJ2-7; D unresolved. In germline, CDR1 is LNHNV, CDR2 YYDKDF (reference sequence). The CDR3 is 13 amino acids. V was cut by 0 bases and J by 0 bases, with 3 bases left in between. The CDR3, as DNA: TGTGCCACCAGCAGAGACATCTCCTACGAGCAGTACTTC. This gives the protein CATSRDISYEQYF.

In its sample, this clone was seen once. The V gene is TRBV5-1, the J gene TRBJ2-1; D might be TRBD1 (6 bases). The germline gives CDR1 SGHRS, CDR2 YFSETQ. This CDR3 spans 15 amino acids. The V end was cut by 0 bases, the J end by 5 bases, with 12 bases between. The CDR3 region is CASSLEQGPDNEQFF. The CDR3 DNA follows: TGCGCCAGCAGCTTGGAACAGGGACCGGACAATGAGCAGTTCTTC.

The chain couples TRBV10-1 to TRBJ2-7; possibly TRBD1 for D (6 bases). The CDR3 loop spans 21 amino acids. Germline-derived CDR1 and CDR2 are WNHNN and SYGVQD (reference sequence). V was clipped by 10 bases and J by 6 bases, with 43 bases between them. CDR3 sequence reads: CATCTGPRHDRSYDRDFEQYF. CDR3 in DNA: TGCGCCACCTGCACAGGGCCAAGGCATGACCGCTCCTACGATCGGGATTTCGAGCAGTACTTC.

The V and J genes are TRBV5-4 and TRBJ2-5, with D perhaps matching TRBD2 (6 bases). V lost 3 bases and J lost 5, with 11 bases in between. The CDR3 totals 13 residues. Per germline, CDR1 SGHNT and CDR2 YYREEE (reference sequence). The CDR3 spells CASSWRGGETQYF. The CDR3 coding sequence is TGTGCCAGCAGCTGGCGTGGGGGGGAGACCCAGTACTTC.

This chain connects TRBV4-1 to TRBJ1-5; D remains unclear. Looked up from germline, CDR1 is MGHRA and CDR2 is YSYEKL. Between the trimmed V and J ends, which lost 0 bases and 5 bases, there was a span of 8 bases. The CDR3 totals 14 residues. The CDR3 coding sequence is TGCGCCAGCAGCCAAGAGTCCCTCCATCAGCCCCAGCATTTT. Encoded protein: CASSQESLHQPQHF.

This rearrangement joins TRBV4-2 to TRBJ1-5; 8 positions agree with TRBD1. V lost 6 bases, J lost 1 base, and 11 bases stayed unmatched. The CDR3 covers 17 residues. CDR1 is LGHNA, CDR2 YNFKEQ, per germline. The CDR3 loop is CASSLGAGGGSNQPQHF. For the CDR3, the DNA is TGTGCCAGCAGTCTCGGGGCAGGGGGCGGGAGCAATCAGCCCCAGCATTTT.

This chain connects TRBV5-1 to TRBJ2-2, with TRBD1 matching over 8 bases. CDR3 length: 15 residues. Germline V CDR1 and CDR2: SGHRS, YFSETQ. The J segment lost 6 bases and the V segment lost 0 bases, leaving 4 bases of the junction unmatched. Here the CDR3 DNA reads TGCGCCAGCAGCTTGGGTACAGGGGGAGCCGGGGAGCTGTTTTTT. Protein sequence: CASSLGTGGAGELFF.